This TCR beta chain was profiled in a study of blood T cell repertoires in COVID-19. Study background: Whether acute or convalescent, the COVID-19 samples came from the United States, Italy and Spain. In each case, the material was cDNA or gDNA derived from T cells, B-cell-depleted T cells, or PBMCs.

Per the original methods: The authors estimated nucleated cell counts from reference gene primer amplification. Generated by immunoSEQ multiplex PCR, the TCRdb table keeps only in-frame clones and is missing some. V and J calls and clone size are those listed in that table; D and trimming were worked out from the DNA. The sample lists about 340,000 clones; around four fifths were seen once. V shed 6 bases and J 5 bases; nucleotides not matched to a gene: 8. In germline, CDR1 is ENHRY, CDR2 SYGVKD. The CDR3 is 16 residues long. V gene TRBV10-3 combines with J gene TRBJ2-7, with TRBD2 identical over 15 bases. The origin of this receptor is a man aged 25-45 years with active or convalescent COVID-19. Sequencing was performed on peripheral blood. The CDR3 sequence is CAIRGGLAGGLHEQYF. For the CDR3, the DNA is TGTGCCATCAGGGGGGGACTAGCGGGAGGTTTGCACGAGCAGTACTTC.